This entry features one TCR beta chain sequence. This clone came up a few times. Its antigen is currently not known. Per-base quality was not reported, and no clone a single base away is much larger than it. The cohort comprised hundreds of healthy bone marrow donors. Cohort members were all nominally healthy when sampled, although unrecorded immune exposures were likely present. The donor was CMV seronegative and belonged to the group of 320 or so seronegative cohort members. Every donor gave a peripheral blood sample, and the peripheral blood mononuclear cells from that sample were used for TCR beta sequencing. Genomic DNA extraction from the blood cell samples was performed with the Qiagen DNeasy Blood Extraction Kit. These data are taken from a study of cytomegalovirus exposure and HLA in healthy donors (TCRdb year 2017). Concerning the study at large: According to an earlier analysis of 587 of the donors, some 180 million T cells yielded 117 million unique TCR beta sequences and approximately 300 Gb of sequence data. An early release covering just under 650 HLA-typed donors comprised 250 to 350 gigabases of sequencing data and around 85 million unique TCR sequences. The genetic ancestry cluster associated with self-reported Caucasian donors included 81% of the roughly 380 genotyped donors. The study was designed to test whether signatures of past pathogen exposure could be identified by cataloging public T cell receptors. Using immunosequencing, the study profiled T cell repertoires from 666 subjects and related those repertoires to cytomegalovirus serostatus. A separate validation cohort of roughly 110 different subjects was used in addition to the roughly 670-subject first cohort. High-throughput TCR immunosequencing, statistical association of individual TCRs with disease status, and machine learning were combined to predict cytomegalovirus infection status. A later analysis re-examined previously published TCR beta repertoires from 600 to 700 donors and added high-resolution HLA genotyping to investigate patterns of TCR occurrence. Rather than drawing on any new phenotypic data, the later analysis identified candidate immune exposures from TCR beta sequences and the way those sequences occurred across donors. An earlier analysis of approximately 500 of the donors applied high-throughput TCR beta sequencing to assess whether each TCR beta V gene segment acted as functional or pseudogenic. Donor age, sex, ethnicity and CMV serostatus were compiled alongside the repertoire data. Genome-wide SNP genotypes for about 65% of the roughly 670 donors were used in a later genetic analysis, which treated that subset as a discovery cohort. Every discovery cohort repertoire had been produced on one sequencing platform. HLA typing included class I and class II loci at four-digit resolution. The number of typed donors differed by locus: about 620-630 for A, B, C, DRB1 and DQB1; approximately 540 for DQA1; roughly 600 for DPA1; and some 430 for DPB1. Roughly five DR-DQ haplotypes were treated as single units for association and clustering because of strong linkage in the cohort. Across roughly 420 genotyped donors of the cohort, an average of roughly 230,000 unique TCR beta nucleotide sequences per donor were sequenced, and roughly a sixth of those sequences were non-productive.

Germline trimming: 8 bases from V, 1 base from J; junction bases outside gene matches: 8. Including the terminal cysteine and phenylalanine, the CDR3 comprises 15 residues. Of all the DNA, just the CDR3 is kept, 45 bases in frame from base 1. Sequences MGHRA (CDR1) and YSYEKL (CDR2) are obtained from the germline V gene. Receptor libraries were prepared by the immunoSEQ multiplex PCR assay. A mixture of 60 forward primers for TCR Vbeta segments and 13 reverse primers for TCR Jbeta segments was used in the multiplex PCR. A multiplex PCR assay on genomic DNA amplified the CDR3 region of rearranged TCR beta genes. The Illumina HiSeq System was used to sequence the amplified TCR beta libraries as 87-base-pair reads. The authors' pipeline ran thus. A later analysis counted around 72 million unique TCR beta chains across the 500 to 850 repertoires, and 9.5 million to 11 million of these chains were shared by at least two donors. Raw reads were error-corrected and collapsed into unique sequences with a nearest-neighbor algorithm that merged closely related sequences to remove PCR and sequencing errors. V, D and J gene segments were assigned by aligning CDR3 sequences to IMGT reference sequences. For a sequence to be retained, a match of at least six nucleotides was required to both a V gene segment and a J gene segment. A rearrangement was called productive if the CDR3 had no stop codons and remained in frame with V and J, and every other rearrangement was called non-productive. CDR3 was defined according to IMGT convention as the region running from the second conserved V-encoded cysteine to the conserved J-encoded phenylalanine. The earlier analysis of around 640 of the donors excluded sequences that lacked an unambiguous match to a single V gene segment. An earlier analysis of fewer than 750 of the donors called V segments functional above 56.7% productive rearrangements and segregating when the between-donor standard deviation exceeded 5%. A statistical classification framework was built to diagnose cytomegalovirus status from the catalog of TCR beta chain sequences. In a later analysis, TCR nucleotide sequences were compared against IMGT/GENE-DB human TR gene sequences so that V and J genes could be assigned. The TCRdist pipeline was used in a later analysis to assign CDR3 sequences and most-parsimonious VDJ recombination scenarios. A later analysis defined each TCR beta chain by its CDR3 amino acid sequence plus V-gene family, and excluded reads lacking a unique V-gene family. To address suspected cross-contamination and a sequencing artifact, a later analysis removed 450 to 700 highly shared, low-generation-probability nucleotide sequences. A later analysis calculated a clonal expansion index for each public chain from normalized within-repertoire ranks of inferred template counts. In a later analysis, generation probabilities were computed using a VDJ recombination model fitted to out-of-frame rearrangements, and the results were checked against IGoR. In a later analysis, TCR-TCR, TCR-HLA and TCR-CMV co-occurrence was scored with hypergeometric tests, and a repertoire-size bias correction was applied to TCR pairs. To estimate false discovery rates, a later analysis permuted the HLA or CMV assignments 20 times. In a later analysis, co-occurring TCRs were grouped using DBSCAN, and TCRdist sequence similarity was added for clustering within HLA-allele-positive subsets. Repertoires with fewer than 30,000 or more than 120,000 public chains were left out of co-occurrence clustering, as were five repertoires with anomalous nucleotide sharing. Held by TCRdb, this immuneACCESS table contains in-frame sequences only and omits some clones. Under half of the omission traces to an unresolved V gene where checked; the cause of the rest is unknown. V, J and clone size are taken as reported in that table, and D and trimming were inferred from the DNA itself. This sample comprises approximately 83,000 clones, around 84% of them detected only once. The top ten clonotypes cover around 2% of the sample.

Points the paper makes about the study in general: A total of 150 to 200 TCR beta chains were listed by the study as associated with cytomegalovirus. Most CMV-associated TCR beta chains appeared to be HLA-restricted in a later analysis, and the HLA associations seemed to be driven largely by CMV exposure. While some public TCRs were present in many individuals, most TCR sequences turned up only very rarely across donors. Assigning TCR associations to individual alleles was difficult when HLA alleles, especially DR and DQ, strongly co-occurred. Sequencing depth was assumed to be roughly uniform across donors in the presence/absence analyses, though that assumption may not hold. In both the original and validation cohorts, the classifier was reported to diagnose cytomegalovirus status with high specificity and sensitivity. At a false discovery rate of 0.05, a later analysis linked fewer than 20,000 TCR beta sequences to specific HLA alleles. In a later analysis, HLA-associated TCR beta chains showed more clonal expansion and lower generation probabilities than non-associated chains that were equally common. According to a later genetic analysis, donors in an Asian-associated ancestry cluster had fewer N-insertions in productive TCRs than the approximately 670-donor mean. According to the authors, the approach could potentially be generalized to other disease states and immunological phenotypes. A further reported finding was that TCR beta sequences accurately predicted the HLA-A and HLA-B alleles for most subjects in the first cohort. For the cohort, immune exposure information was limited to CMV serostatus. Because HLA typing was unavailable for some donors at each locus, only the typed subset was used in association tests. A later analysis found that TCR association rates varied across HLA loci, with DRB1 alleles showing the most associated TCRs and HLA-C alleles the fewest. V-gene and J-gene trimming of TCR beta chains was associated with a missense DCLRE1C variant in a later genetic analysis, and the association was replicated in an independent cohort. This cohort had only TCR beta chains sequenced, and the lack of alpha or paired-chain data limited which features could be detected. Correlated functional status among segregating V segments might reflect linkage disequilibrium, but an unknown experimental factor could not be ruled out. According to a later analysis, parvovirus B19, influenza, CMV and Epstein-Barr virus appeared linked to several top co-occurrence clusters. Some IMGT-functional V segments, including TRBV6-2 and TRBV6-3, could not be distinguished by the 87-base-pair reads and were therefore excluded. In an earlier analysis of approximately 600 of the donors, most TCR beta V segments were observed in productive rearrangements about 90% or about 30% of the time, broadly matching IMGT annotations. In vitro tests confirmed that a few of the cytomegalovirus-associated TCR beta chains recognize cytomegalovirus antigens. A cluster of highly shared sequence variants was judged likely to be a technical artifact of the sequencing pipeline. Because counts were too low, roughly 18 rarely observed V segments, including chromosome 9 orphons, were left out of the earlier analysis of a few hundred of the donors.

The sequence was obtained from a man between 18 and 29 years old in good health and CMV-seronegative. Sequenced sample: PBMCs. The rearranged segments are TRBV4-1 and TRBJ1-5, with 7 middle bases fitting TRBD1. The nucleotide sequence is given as TGCGCCAGCTCCAGGGGACAGAGCAGCAATCAGCCCCAGCATTTT. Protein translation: CASSRGQSSNQPQHF.